The clone carrying this T cell receptor (beta chain) has a count of ten or more. Its antigen is unidentified. Trimming at V came to 2 bases and at J to 2 bases, leaving 3 bases not matched to a gene. Germline assignment: CDR1 SEHNR and CDR2 FQNEAQ (reference sequence). The CDR3 runs 15 residues. A sample-barcoded 5' primer and a J-beta primer mix were used in a second PCR of about 7 to 12 cycles. TCRdb independently ran MiXCR on the 5' RACE reads; one entry per CDR3 protein. The data contain more than 1.4 million distinct CDR3 sequences, 42% of them singletons. Every sample yielded at least 7 million isolated PBMCs. This sample was taken from a study of blood T cells in healthy people across ages. Study-level results: The study lacked donor CMV status, which possibly confounded expanded clonotype changes. Long-lived donors had more naive CD4+ cells and higher diversity than aged donors.

The TCR sequence derives from a young woman in good health. The sequencing sample was made of blood. The rearrangement joins TRBV7-9 to TRBJ2-3, with TRBD2 matching 8 bases. The CDR3 loop reads CASSLQRGNTDTQYF. The CDR3 region has the DNA TGTGCCAGCAGCTTACAGCGGGGGAACACAGATACGCAGTATTTT. Together with reference TRBV7-9 and TRBJ2-3, the CDR3 gives the full variable domain: DTGVSQNPRHKITKRGQNVTFRCDPISEHNRLYWYRQTLGQGPEFLTYFQNEAQLEKSRLLSDRFSAERPKGSFSTLEIQRTEQGDSAMYLCASSLQRGNTDTQYFGPGTRLTVL.